The rows below give T cell receptor beta chains drawn from one sample of a study of cytomegalovirus exposure and HLA in healthy donors. Generated by immunoSEQ multiplex PCR, the TCRdb table keeps only in-frame clones and is missing some. The sample yields about 220,000 clones, just over 90% seen once. The sample consisted of PBMCs. These receptors originate from a woman aged 18 to 35 in good health and CMV-seronegative. Both conserved end residues are part of each CDR3. D genes are given only for firm matches. Expanded clones get a size class; other rows say once, few or many, or leave the size out.

v_gene	j_gene	abundance	d_gene	CDR3nt	CDR3aa
TRBV30	TRBJ1-1	once	-	TGTGCCCGAATTCCTACCACAGGGAACACTGAAGCTTTCTTT	CARIPTTGNTEAFF
TRBV6-1	TRBJ1-5	-	-	TGTGCCAGCAGGGGACCGGGACAAATCAATCAGCCCCAGCATTTT	CASRGPGQINQPQHF
TRBV2	TRBJ2-7	-	TRBD1	TGTGCCAGCAGTGCCGGGACAGGGGTTTACGAGCAGTACTTC	CASSAGTGVYEQYF
TRBV2	TRBJ2-1	once	-	TGTGCCAGCAGTGAGTCGGGATTGGTAAATGAGCAGTTCTTC	CASSESGLVNEQFF
TRBV9	TRBJ1-1	-	-	TGTGCCAGCAGCGTAGCAGGGTTGGGGAACACTGAAGCTTTCTTT	CASSVAGLGNTEAFF
TRBV28	TRBJ2-1	-	TRBD2	TGTGCCAGCAGTTTCGGGCTAGCGGGAGGAAATGAGCAGTTCTTC	CASSFGLAGGNEQFF
TRBV27	TRBJ1-5	-	TRBD1	TGTGCCAGCAGTCCCCGCGGGACAGGGGGTAATCAGCCCCAGCATTTT	CASSPRGTGGNQPQHF
TRBV6-6	TRBJ2-1	once	-	TGTGCCAGCAGTTACTCTAACAGGGAAAATGAGCAGTTCTTC	CASSYSNRENEQFF
TRBV5-1	TRBJ2-2	-	-	TGCGCCAGCAGCTTGGGGGGAGCGAACACCGGGGAGCTGTTTTTT	CASSLGGANTGELFF
TRBV28	TRBJ2-3	-	TRBD1	TGTGCCAGCAGTCCCGGGACAGGGGATGCAGATACGCAGTATTTT	CASSPGTGDADTQYF
TRBV6-5	TRBJ1-4	-	-	TGTGCCAGCTCACGAATGAGCAAGAGGAATGAAAAACTGTTTTTT	CASSRMSKRNEKLFF
TRBV21-1	TRBJ2-3	-	-	TGTGCCAGCAGCAGGACTAGCGGGAGATGGGATACGCAGTATTTT	CASSRTSGRWDTQYF
TRBV5-1	TRBJ2-7	once	-	TGCGCCAGCAGCTTACAGATTAACTCCTACGAGCAGTACTTC	CASSLQINSYEQYF
TRBV5-5	TRBJ1-5	-	-	TGTGCCAGCAGCCGGACAGATAGCAATCAGCCCCAGCATTTT	CASSRTDSNQPQHF
TRBV30	TRBJ1-1	-	TRBD1	TGTGCCTGGAGTGTACGAAGACAGGGGGCTGAAGCTTTCTTT	CAWSVRRQGAEAFF
TRBV5-6	TRBJ2-7	-	-	TGTGCCAGCAGCCCTTTCGGGAACTCCTACGAGCAGTACTTC	CASSPFGNSYEQYF
TRBV6-5	TRBJ2-4	-	TRBD2	TGTGCCAGCGAAAAGCGGGATAGTATGGGTAACATTCAGTACTTC	CASEKRDSMGNIQYF
TRBV5-1	TRBJ2-7	-	TRBD2	TGCGCCAGCAGCTTGGGTAGCGGGAAGGTCGACGAGCAGTACTTC	CASSLGSGKVDEQYF
TRBV4-1	TRBJ1-5	-	-	TGCGCCAGCAGCCAGAGCTTGGGCGGCAATCAGCCCCAGCATTTT	CASSQSLGGNQPQHF
TRBV6-6	TRBJ1-1	-	TRBD1	TGTGCCAGCAGTACCGGACAGGGATTGAACACTGAAGCTTTCTTT	CASSTGQGLNTEAFF